These 32 T cell receptor beta chains share one sample of origin, sequenced in a study of blood T cell repertoires in COVID-19. The assay was immunoSEQ multiplex PCR, and TCRdb's table has in-frame clones only and misses some. The data contain roughly 40,000 clones, about 82% of them singletons. The sequencing input was peripheral blood. The receptors originated from a man in his 70s with acute or convalescent COVID-19.

The chain carries TRBV6-6 and TRBJ1-4; possibly TRBD1 for D (5 bases). This CDR3 has 15 amino acids. Germline V CDR1 and CDR2: MNHNY, SVGAGI (reference sequence). The V end was cut by 6 bases, the J end by 4 bases, with 15 bases between. This chain's CDR3 is CASRSRDSSNEKLFF. CDR3 sequence (DNA): TGTGCCAGCAGATCACGTGACAGCAGTAATGAAAAACTGTTTTTT.

The genes are TRBV6-5 and TRBJ2-6; 9 positions agree with TRBD1. This CDR3 has 15 residues. Germline V gives CDR1 MNHEY, CDR2 SVGAGI. With 6 bases clipped from V and 0 bases from J, the junction kept 0 bases outside the gene matches. CDR3 sequence (DNA): TGTGCCAGCAGGACAGGGGGCTCTGGGGCCAACGTCCTGACTTTC. Translating it yields CASRTGGSGANVLTF.

This chain joins TRBV11-2 and TRBJ2-5; 14 bases agree with TRBD2. Germline trimming cut 5 bases from V and 5 bases from J; bases unmatched to any gene: 4. This CDR3 is 15 amino acids long. Germline assignment: CDR1 SGHAT and CDR2 FQNNGV. The chain's CDR3 is CASSPGLAGVETQYF. The CDR3 bases are TGTGCCAGCAGCCCGGGACTAGCGGGAGTGGAGACCCAGTACTTC.

The chain joins TRBV11-2 to TRBJ2-5, with TRBD2 identical over 16 bases. V shed 5 bases and J 4 bases; nucleotides not matched to a gene: 7. This CDR3 comprises 17 residues. The germline V gene has CDR1 SGHAT and CDR2 FQNNGV. The CDR3 DNA sequence: TGTGCCAGCAGCCCCGGGACTAGCGGGAGGGAGGGAGAGACCCAGTACTTC. Translation gives CASSPGTSGREGETQYF.

This chain joins TRBV5-5 and TRBJ2-7; maybe TRBD1 (6 bases). Trimming removed 0 bases from V and 2 bases from J, with 9 bases in between. CDR3 length equals 14 residues. Germline V gene lookup returns CDR1 SGHKS and CDR2 YYEKEE (reference sequence). In nucleotides, the CDR3 is TGTGCCAGCAGCTTGGCCGGGACAACCTACGAGCAGTACTTC. It codes for CASSLAGTTYEQYF.

The rearrangement joins TRBV19 to TRBJ1-5; TRBD1 might be the D (5 bases). The V and J ends lost 10 bases and 5 bases respectively, with 15 bases between them. This CDR3 spans 13 amino acids. Per the germline V gene, CDR1 is LNHDA and CDR2 is SQIVND (reference sequence). DNA of the CDR3: TGTGCCACCAATACAGGAGTACATCAGCCCCAGCATTTT. Translating it yields CATNTGVHQPQHF.

The chain employs TRBV18 and TRBJ1-2; weak D call: TRBD1 (5 bases). In germline, CDR1 is KGHSH, CDR2 LQKENI. The CDR3 contains 15 residues. The ends were cut back, 4 bases at V and 0 bases at J, with 12 bases in the middle. The CDR3 protein is CASSRATAANYGYTF. The DNA of the CDR3 is TGTGCCAGCTCACGGGCGACAGCCGCTAACTATGGCTACACCTTC.

The chain is built from TRBV19 and TRBJ1-1, with a possible D match to TRBD1 (6 bases). The CDR3 covers 13 residues. The germline V gene encodes CDR1 LNHDA and CDR2 SQIVND (reference sequence). Trimming pared 6 bases from V and 1 base from J, leaving 9 bases between. The CDR3 region has the DNA TGTGCCAGTAGAAACAGGGAGAACACTGAAGCTTTCTTT. Protein product: CASRNRENTEAFF. Looking up the rest from reference TRBV19 and TRBJ1-1 gives the full variable domain: DGGITQSPKYLFRKEGQNVTLSCEQNLNHDAMYWYRQDPGQGLRLIYYSQIVNDFQKGDIAEGYSVSREKKESFPLTVTSAQKNPTAFYLCASRNRENTEAFFGQGTRLTVV.

V and J are TRBV21-1 and TRBJ1-6. TRBV21-1 is tagged as a pseudogene. The CDR3 runs 14 residues. DNA for the CDR3: TGTGCCAGCAGCGGAGATCGATATAATTCACCCCTCCACTTT. Translating gives CASSGDRYNSPLHF.

This clone was detected once. The J gene is TRBJ1-1, the V gene TRBV18, with a weak D call TRBD1 (5 bases). The CDR3 is made up of 15 amino acids. The ends were cut back, 3 bases at V and 6 bases at J, with 17 bases in the middle. Germline CDR1 is KGHSH and CDR2 is LQKENI. The CDR3 nucleotides read TGTGCCAGCTCACCTGTCGCGGGGGAGAGAGCTGAAGCTTTCTTT. Residues: CASSPVAGERAEAFF. The full variable domain, rest sourced from reference TRBV18 and TRBJ1-1, is NAGVMQNPRHLVRRRGQEARLRCSPMKGHSHVYWYRQLPEEGLKFMVYLQKENIIDESGMPKERFSAEFPKEGPSILRIQQVVRGDSAAYFCASSPVAGERAEAFFGQGTRLTVV.

The chain uses TRBV19 and TRBJ1-2; weak D call: TRBD1 (6 bases). Trimming stripped 6 bases from V and 4 bases from J, with 21 bases between. The V gene's germline CDR1 is LNHDA and CDR2 SQIVND (reference sequence). CDR3 length: 16 residues. CDR3 amino acids: CASSLHRDALLYGYTF. In nucleotides, the CDR3 is TGTGCCAGTAGCCTCCACAGGGACGCTCTTCTCTATGGCTACACCTTC.

The chain links TRBV6-5 to TRBJ1-1, with D possibly TRBD1 on 6 matching bases. Germline V gene lookup returns CDR1 MNHEY and CDR2 SVGAGI. This CDR3 has 15 residues. With 6 bases removed from V and 4 bases from J, the gap between germline ends came to 18 bases. The CDR3 loop reads CASSHGGGRGTEAFF. CDR3 nucleotides: TGTGCCAGCAGCCATGGCGGGGGGCGAGGCACTGAAGCTTTCTTT.

The genes are TRBV5-1 and TRBJ2-3; TRBD2 matches 9 bases. The CDR3 length is 15 residues. Germline CDR1 reads SGHRS; CDR2 reads YFSETQ. V lost 0 bases, J lost 3 bases, and 2 bases stayed unmatched. This CDR3 reads CASSLVLAGTDTQYF. CDR3 DNA: TGCGCCAGCAGCTTGGTTCTAGCGGGAACAGATACGCAGTATTTT.

V usage is TRBV7-9 and J usage is TRBJ1-6, with 9 bases matching TRBD1. V shed 5 bases, J shed 10 bases, and the junction held 6 bases outside the gene matches. This CDR3 is built from 14 residues. CDR1 SEHNR and CDR2 FQNEAQ come from the germline V gene (reference sequence). CDR3 sequence reads: CASSPGQGDSPLHF. CDR3 bases: TGTGCCAGCAGCCCGGGACAGGGTGACTCACCCCTCCACTTT. The variable domain in full, completed from reference TRBV7-9 and TRBJ1-6, reads DTGVSQNPRHKITKRGQNVTFRCDPISEHNRLYWYRQTLGQGPEFLTYFQNEAQLEKSRLLSDRFSAERPKGSFSTLEIQRTEQGDSAMYLCASSPGQGDSPLHFGNGTRLTVT.

The chain has TRBV2 and TRBJ2-7; D gene uncertain. Trimming shortened V by 5 bases and J by 3 bases, and 8 bases separated the two germline ends. The germline CDR1 and CDR2 sequences are SNHLY and FYNNEI. The CDR3 contains 12 residues. CDR3 sequence (DNA): TGTGCCAGCAGTATCACAGACTACGAGCAGTACTTC. It codes for CASSITDYEQYF.

The gene calls are TRBV3-1 (or the pseudogene TRBV3-2) and TRBJ1-5, with D perhaps matching TRBD1 (5 bases). The CDR3 covers 16 residues. Germline assignment: CDR1 LGHDT and CDR2 YNNKEL (reference sequence). V was shortened by 0 bases and J by 2 bases, with 11 bases between the two germline ends. The CDR3 DNA reads as TGTGCCAGCAGCCAAGAGGGGGGATCTGGCAATCAGCCCCAGCATTTT. It is translated as CASSQEGGSGNQPQHF.

CDR3 sequence: CASSLGAYQPQHF. The CDR3, as DNA: TGTGCCAGCTCACTTGGGGCGTATCAGCCCCAGCATTTT. V is TRBV18 and J is TRBJ1-5; tentative D call: TRBD1 (5 bases). Per the germline V gene, CDR1 is KGHSH and CDR2 is LQKENI. Trimming pared 4 bases from V and 5 bases from J, leaving 9 bases between. The CDR3 runs 13 residues.

The chain employs TRBV5-1 and TRBJ2-5; unclear D gene. V was clipped by 0 bases and J by 1 base, with 7 bases between them. This CDR3 has 14 amino acids. The germline CDR1 and CDR2 sequences are SGHRS and YFSETQ. The CDR3 here is CASSLGAIQETQYF. DNA for the CDR3: TGCGCCAGCAGCTTGGGGGCAATCCAAGAGACCCAGTACTTC.

The V and J genes are TRBV11-2 and TRBJ2-2; perhaps TRBD2 as D (6 bases). This CDR3 is built from 15 residues. CDR1 SGHAT and CDR2 FQNNGV come from the germline V gene. The CDR3 region has the DNA TGTGCTTCTTACGGGGGAACACTTAACACCGGGGAGCTGTTTTTT. This gives the protein CASYGGTLNTGELFF.

The chain has TRBV7-2 and TRBJ1-6; 10 bases are shared with TRBD1. The length of the CDR3 is 15 residues. CDR1 and CDR2 from the germline V gene are SGHTA and FQGNSA. The V gene end was trimmed by 5 bases and the J gene end by 6 bases; junction bases not matched to a gene: 4. The CDR3 here is CASSPRTGGNSPLHF. CDR3 sequence (DNA): TGTGCCAGCAGCCCCCGGACAGGGGGTAATTCACCCCTCCACTTT.

This clone has more than one count but fewer than ten. V usage is TRBV5-1 and J usage is TRBJ2-7; a weak D match, TRBD1 (5 bases). The CDR3 runs 13 residues. The V end lost 0 bases, the J end lost 6 bases, and 10 bases lay between the germline ends. Germline V CDR1 and CDR2: SGHRS, YFSETQ. The CDR3 DNA sequence: TGCGCCAGCAGCTTGGAAGGGGTAGGCGAGCAGTACTTC. Translation gives CASSLEGVGEQYF.

This chain joins TRBV11-2 and TRBJ2-3, with 8 bases identical to TRBD2. The trim removed 2 bases at V and 5 bases at J, leaving 3 bases unmatched. Germline V CDR1 and CDR2: SGHAT, FQNNGV. The CDR3 runs to 14 residues. The CDR3 DNA reads TGTGCCAGCAGCTTACAAAGCGGGGGAGATACGCAGTATTTT. Translating gives CASSLQSGGDTQYF.

The chain employs TRBV6-2 or TRBV6-3 and TRBJ2-3; 7 bases align to TRBD2. V shed 4 bases and J 0 bases; nucleotides not matched to a gene: 4. CDR3 size: 15 residues. Germline assignment: CDR1 MNHEY and CDR2 SVGEGT. CDR3 sequence: CASSLGGLSTDTQYF. CDR3 DNA: TGTGCCAGCAGTTTGGGGGGGTTGAGCACAGATACGCAGTATTTT.

Here the CDR3 DNA reads TGTGCCAGCAGTGTCCTTGGGGACAGGGCCTACAATGAGCAGTTCTTC. This gives the protein CASSVLGDRAYNEQFF. The V gene is TRBV25-1, the J gene TRBJ2-1; 9 bases align to TRBD1. This CDR3 is built from 16 residues. After removal of 4 bases from V and 2 bases from J, the junction contained 6 bases not matched to a gene. In germline, CDR1 is MGHDK, CDR2 SYGVNS.

The chain has TRBV11-3 and TRBJ2-5; 11 nucleotides match TRBD1. The CDR3 consists of 15 residues. Looked up from germline, CDR1 is SGHNT and CDR2 is YENEEA. V dropped 5 bases and J dropped 4; count of bases not matched to a gene: 6. CDR3 amino acids: CASSEGQGVLETQYF. DNA for the CDR3: TGTGCCAGCAGCGAGGGACAGGGGGTCTTAGAGACCCAGTACTTC. Full variable domain (rest looked up from reference TRBV11-3 and TRBJ2-5): EAGVVQSPRYKIIEKKQPVAFWCNPISGHNTLYWYLQNLGQGPELLIRYENEEAVDDSQLPKDRFSAERLKGVDSTLKIQPAELGDSAVYLCASSEGQGVLETQYFGPGTRLLVL.

This clone showed up just once. The gene calls are TRBV29-1 and TRBJ2-7, with 8 bases matching TRBD1. The trim removed 5 bases at V and 6 bases at J, leaving 6 bases unmatched. Germline V gene data show CDR1 as SQVTM and CDR2 as ANQGSEA. The CDR3 is made up of 12 amino acids. CDR3 DNA sequence: TGCAGCGTTCGGACAGGGTTGGGCGAGCAGTACTTC. It yields the protein CSVRTGLGEQYF.

V gene TRBV7-9 combines with J gene TRBJ1-1; 8 nucleotides agree with TRBD1. The germline V gene encodes CDR1 SEHNR and CDR2 FQNEAQ (reference sequence). This CDR3 is built from 14 residues. Trimming at V came to 8 bases and at J to 5 bases, leaving 10 bases not matched to a gene. The CDR3 region has the DNA TGTGCCAGCGGCCTAGACAGGGGATGGACTGAAGCTTTCTTT. Encoded protein: CASGLDRGWTEAFF.

The genes are TRBV19 and TRBJ1-3; tentatively, D is TRBD1 (6 bases). The germline V and J ends were trimmed by 8 bases and 0 bases, with 11 bases remaining between them. Germline values: CDR1 LNHDA, CDR2 SQIVND (reference sequence). The length of the CDR3 is 14 residues. This CDR3 is CASEQGFSGNTIYF. The CDR3 coding sequence is TGTGCCAGTGAGCAGGGGTTCTCTGGAAACACCATATATTTT.

The chain recombines TRBV12-3 or TRBV12-4 with TRBJ1-6, with no clear D. V was cut by 2 bases and J by 6 bases, with 5 bases left in between. The CDR3 contains 13 residues. The CDR3 DNA reads TGTGCCAGCAGTTTAAGCATTAATTCACCCCTCCACTTT. Amino acid sequence: CASSLSINSPLHF.

The rearrangement uses TRBV5-5 and TRBJ2-1; maybe TRBD1 (6 bases). This CDR3 is built from 17 residues. Germline loops: CDR1 SGHKS, CDR2 YYEKEE (reference sequence). Trimming took 3 bases from V and 7 from J, leaving 23 bases between them. DNA of the CDR3: TGTGCCAGCAGCTCGGCAGGGGAAACAGCTGGAGTGAATGAGCAGTTCTTC. It is translated as CASSSAGETAGVNEQFF. The variable domain in full, with the rest retrieved from reference TRBV5-5 and TRBJ2-1, is DAGVTQSPTHLIKTRGQQVTLRCSPISGHKSVSWYQQVLGQGPQFIFQYYEKEERGRGNFPDRFSARQFPNYSSELNVNALLLGDSALYLCASSSAGETAGVNEQFFGPGTRLTVL.

The V call is TRBV18, the J call TRBJ1-5, with D possibly TRBD1 on 6 matching bases. The CDR3 contains 14 residues. Germline V CDR1 and CDR2: KGHSH, LQKENI. Trimming took off 2 bases at V and 5 bases at J, with 10 bases between the two ends. The DNA of the CDR3 is TGTGCCAGCTCACCAACAGGGTCGGATCAGCCCCAGCATTTT. Translation gives CASSPTGSDQPQHF.

The chain uses TRBV19 and TRBJ1-1, with D uncertain. Germline CDR1 and CDR2: LNHDA and SQIVND (reference sequence). The V and J ends lost 2 bases and 3 bases respectively, with 4 bases between them. The CDR3 loop spans 12 amino acids. The CDR3 nucleotides read TGTGCCAGTAGTATAAGAGACACTGAAGCTTTCTTT. Translation: CASSIRDTEAFF. The whole variable domain, remainder taken from reference TRBV19 and TRBJ1-1, is DGGITQSPKYLFRKEGQNVTLSCEQNLNHDAMYWYRQDPGQGLRLIYYSQIVNDFQKGDIAEGYSVSREKKESFPLTVTSAQKNPTAFYLCASSIRDTEAFFGQGTRLTVV.